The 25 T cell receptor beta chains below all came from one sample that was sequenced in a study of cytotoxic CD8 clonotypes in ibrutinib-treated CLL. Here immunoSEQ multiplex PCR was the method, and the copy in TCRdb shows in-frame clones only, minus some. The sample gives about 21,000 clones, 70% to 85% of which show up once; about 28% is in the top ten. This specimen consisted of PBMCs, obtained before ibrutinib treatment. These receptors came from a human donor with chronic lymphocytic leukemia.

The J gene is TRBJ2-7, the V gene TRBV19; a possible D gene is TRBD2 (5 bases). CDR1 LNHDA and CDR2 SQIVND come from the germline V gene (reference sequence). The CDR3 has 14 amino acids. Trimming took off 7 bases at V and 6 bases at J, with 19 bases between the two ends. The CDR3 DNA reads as TGTGCCAGTACCCCCCTCCCCGGAGGAGGCGAGCAGTACTTC. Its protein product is CASTPLPGGGEQYF.

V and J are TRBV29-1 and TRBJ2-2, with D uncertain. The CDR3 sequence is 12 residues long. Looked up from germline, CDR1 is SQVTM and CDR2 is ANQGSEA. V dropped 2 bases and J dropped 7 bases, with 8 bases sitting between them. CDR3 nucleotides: TGCAGCGTTGAAAGCGAGGTCGGGGAGCTGTTTTTT. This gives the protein CSVESEVGELFF.

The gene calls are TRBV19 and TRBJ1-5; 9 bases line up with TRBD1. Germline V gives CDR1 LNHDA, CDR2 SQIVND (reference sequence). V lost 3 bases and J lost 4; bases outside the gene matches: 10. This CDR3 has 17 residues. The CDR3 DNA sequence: TGTGCCAGTAGTATCTCACGGACAGGGGCCCTGAATCAGCCCCAGCATTTT. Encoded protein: CASSISRTGALNQPQHF.

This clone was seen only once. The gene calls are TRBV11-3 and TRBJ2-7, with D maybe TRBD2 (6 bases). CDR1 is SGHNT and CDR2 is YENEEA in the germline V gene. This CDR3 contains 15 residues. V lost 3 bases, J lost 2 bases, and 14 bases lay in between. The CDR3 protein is CASSFSSGGAYEQYF. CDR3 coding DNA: TGTGCCAGCAGCTTTTCGAGCGGAGGGGCCTACGAGCAGTACTTC. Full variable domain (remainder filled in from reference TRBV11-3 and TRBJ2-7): EAGVVQSPRYKIIEKKQPVAFWCNPISGHNTLYWYLQNLGQGPELLIRYENEEAVDDSQLPKDRFSAERLKGVDSTLKIQPAELGDSAVYLCASSFSSGGAYEQYFGPGTRLTVT.

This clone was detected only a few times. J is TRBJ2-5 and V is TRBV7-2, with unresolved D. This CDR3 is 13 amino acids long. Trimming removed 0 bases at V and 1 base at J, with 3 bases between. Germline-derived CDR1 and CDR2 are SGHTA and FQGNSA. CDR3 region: CASSLARQETQYF. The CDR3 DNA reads TGTGCCAGCAGCTTAGCCCGCCAAGAGACCCAGTACTTC.

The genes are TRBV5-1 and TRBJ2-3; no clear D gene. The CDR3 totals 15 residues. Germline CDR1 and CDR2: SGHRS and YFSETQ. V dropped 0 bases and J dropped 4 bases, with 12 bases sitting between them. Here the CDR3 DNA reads TGCGCCAGCAGCTTGGCGCTAGAGCGATCAGATACGCAGTATTTT. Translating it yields CASSLALERSDTQYF.

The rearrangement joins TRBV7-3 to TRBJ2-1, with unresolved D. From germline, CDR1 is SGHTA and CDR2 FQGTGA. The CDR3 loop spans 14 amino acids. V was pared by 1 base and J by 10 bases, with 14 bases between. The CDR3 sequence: CASSLMLGSVEQFF. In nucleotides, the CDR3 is TGTGCCAGCAGCTTAATGTTGGGTTCTGTCGAGCAGTTCTTC.

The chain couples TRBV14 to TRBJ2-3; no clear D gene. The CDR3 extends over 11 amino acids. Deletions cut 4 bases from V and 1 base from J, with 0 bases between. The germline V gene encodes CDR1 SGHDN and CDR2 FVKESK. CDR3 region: CASSRTDTQYF. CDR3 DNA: TGTGCCAGCAGCCGCACAGATACGCAGTATTTT. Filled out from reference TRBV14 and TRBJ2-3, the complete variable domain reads EAGVTQFPSHSVIEKGQTVTLRCDPISGHDNLYWYRRVMGKEIKFLLHFVKESKQDESGMPNNRFLAERTGGTYSTLKVQPAELEDSGVYFCASSRTDTQYFGPGTRLTVL.

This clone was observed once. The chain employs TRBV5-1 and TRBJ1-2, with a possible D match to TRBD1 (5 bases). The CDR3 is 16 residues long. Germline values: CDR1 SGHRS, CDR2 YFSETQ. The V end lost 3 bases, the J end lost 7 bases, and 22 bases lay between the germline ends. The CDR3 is CASSSGEALLRFGYTF. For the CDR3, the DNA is TGCGCCAGCAGCTCGGGGGAAGCCCTTCTTAGGTTTGGCTACACCTTC.

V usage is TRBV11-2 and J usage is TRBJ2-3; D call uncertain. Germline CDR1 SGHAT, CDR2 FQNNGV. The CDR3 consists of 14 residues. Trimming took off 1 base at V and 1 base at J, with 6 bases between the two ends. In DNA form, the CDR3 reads TGTGCCAGCAGCTTAGGGGCCGGCACAGATACGCAGTATTTT. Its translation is CASSLGAGTDTQYF.

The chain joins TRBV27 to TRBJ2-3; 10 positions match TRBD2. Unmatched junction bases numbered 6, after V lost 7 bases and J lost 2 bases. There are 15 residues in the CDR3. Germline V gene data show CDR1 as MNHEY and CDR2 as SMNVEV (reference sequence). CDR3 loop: CASTQGLAPTDTQYF. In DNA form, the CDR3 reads TGTGCCAGCACACAGGGACTAGCGCCCACAGATACGCAGTATTTT.

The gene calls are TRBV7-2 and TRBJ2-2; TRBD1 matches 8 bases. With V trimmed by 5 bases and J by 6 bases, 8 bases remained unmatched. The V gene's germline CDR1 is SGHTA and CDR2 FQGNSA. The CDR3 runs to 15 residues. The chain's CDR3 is CASSPWTGMPGELFF. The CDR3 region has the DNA TGTGCCAGCAGCCCGTGGACAGGGATGCCCGGGGAGCTGTTTTTT.

In nucleotides, the CDR3 is TGTGCCAGCAGCACAAGCAGAAGCAGCTCCTACGAGCAGTACTTC. Its translation: CASSTSRSSSYEQYF. The chain carries TRBV11-2 and TRBJ2-7, with D unresolved. CDR1 is SGHAT and CDR2 is FQNNGV in the germline V gene. CDR3 size: 15 residues. V gave up 5 bases and J gave up 0 bases, with 14 bases separating them.

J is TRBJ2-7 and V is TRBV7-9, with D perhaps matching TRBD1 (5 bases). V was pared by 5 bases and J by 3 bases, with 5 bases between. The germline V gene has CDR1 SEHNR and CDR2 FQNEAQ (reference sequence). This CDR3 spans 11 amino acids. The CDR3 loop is CASSDSYEQYF. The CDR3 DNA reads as TGTGCCAGCAGCGACAGCTACGAGCAGTACTTC.

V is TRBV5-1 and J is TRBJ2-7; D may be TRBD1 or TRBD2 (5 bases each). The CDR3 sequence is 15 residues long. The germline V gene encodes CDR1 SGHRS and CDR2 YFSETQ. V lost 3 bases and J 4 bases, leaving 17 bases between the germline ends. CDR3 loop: CASSSDWGGEYEQYF. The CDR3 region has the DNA TGCGCCAGCAGCTCGGACTGGGGCGGAGAATACGAGCAGTACTTC.

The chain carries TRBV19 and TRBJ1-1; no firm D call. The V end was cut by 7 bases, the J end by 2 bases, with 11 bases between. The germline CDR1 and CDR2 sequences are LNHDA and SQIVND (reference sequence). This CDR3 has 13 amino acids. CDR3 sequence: CASKLRANTEAFF. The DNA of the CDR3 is TGTGCCAGTAAACTAAGGGCCAACACTGAAGCTTTCTTT.

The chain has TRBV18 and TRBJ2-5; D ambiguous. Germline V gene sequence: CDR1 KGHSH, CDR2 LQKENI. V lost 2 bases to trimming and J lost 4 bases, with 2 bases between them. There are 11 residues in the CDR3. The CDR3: CASSPAETQYF. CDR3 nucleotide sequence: TGTGCCAGCTCACCAGCAGAGACCCAGTACTTC.

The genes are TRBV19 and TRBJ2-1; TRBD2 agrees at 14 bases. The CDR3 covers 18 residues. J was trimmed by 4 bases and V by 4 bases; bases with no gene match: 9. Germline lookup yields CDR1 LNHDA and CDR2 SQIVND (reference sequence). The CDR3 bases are TGTGCCAGTAGTAAGAGGGGACTAGCGGGAGTGTCGTACAATGAGCAGTTCTTC. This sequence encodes CASSKRGLAGVSYNEQFF.

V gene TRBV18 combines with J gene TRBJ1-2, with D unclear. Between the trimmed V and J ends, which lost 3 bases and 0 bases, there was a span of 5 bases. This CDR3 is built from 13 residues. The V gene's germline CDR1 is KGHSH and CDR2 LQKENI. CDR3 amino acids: CASSPEANYGYTF. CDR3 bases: TGTGCCAGCTCACCGGAAGCTAACTATGGCTACACCTTC.

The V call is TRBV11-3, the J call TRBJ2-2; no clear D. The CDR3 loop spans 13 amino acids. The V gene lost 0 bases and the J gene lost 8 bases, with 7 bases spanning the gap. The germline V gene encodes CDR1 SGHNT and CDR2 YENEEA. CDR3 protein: CASSLDPVGELFF. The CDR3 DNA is TGTGCCAGCAGCTTAGATCCTGTGGGGGAGCTGTTTTTT. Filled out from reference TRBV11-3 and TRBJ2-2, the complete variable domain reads EAGVVQSPRYKIIEKKQPVAFWCNPISGHNTLYWYLQNLGQGPELLIRYENEEAVDDSQLPKDRFSAERLKGVDSTLKIQPAELGDSAVYLCASSLDPVGELFFGEGSRLTVL.

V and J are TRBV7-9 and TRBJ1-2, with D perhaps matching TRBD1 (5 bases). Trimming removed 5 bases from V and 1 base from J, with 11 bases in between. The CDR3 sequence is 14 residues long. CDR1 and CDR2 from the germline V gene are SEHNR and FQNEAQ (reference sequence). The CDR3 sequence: CASSGHQGNYGYTF. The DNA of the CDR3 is TGTGCCAGCAGCGGGCATCAGGGTAACTATGGCTACACCTTC.

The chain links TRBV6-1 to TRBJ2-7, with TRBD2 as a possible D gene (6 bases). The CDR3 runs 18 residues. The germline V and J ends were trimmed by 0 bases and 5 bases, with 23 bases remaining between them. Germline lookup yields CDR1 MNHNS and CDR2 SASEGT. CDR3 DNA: TGTGCCAGCAGTGAAGCGCCCGCACCGGGAGTAGAATCCCACGAGCAGTACTTC. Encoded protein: CASSEAPAPGVESHEQYF.

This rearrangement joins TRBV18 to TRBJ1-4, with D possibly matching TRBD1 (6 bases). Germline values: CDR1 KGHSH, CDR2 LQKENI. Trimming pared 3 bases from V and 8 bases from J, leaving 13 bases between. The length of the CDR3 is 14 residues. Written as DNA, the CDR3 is TGTGCCAGCTCACCTGGGGGCTCCCTAGAAAAACTGTTTTTT. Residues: CASSPGGSLEKLFF.

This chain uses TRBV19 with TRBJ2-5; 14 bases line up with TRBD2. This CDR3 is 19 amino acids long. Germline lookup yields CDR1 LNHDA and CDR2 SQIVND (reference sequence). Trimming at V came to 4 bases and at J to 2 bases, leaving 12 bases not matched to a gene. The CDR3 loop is CASSTPAGTSGSFQETQYF. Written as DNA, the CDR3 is TGTGCCAGTAGTACGCCCGCCGGGACTAGCGGGAGTTTTCAAGAGACCCAGTACTTC.

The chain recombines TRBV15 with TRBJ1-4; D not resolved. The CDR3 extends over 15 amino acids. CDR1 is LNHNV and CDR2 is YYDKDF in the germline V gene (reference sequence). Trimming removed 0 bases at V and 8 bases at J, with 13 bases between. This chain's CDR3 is CATSRDRQTGEKLFF. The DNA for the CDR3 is TGTGCCACCAGCAGAGATCGCCAGACTGGGGAAAAACTGTTTTTT.